A single T cell receptor (beta chain) is shown here with its context. The antigen is unknown. This sample was taken from a study of CD8 T cells in ankylosing spondylitis. Points from the study as a whole: Within matched ankylosing spondylitis synovial fluid, disease-linked clones were reportedly significantly enriched. With a CD8+ phenotype, disease-linked clones were relatively rare in peripheral blood.

This CDR3 has 14 residues. The ends were cut back, 3 bases at V and 2 bases at J, with 11 bases in the middle. Germline V CDR1 and CDR2: SGHTA, FQGNSA. TCRdb used MiXCR to reprocess the 5' RACE reads, holding one entry per CDR3 protein. The repertoire holds about 350,000 distinct CDR3 sequences, with 20% as singletons. Sequenced input: blood, either unsorted or a sorted T cell fraction (not recorded which). The chain employs TRBV7-2 and TRBJ2-7; D is unclear. The receptor's source is a male donor with ankylosing spondylitis or in good health (not recorded which). DNA of the CDR3: TGTGCCAGCAGCTTGATGGACCGGACCTACGAGCAGTACTTC. It is translated as CASSLMDRTYEQYF. The full variable domain, completed using reference TRBV7-2 and TRBJ2-7, is GAGVSQSPSNKVTEKGKDVELRCDPISGHTALYWYRQSLGQGLEFLIYFQGNSAPDKSGLPSDRFSAERTGGSVSTLTIQRTQQEDSAVYLCASSLMDRTYEQYFGPGTRLTVT.